The text below deals with one TCR beta chain. The data are from a study of patients and donors after allogeneic stem cell transplantation. This CDR3 contains 16 residues. Losses at the gene ends were 2 bases for V and 4 bases for J; bases not matched to a gene: 4. Germline-derived CDR1 and CDR2 are KGHSH and LQKENI. A single record per CDR3 protein comes from TCRdb applying MiXCR to the RT-PCR reads. The data show under 200,000 distinct CDR3 sequences, 30% seen once. The J gene is TRBJ2-2, the V gene TRBV18, with TRBD2 matching over 10 bases. Sequenced input: blood, either unsorted or a sorted T cell fraction (not recorded which). This TCR was recovered from a human donor who was either an allogeneic HSCT recipient or a stem cell or donor lymphocyte infusion donor (not recorded which). It is not recorded whose cells these are; they may come from a transplant donor. CDR3 coding DNA: TGTGCCAGCTCACCAATGGCTAGCGGGAGCACCGGGGAGCTGTTTTTT. Protein: CASSPMASGSTGELFF.